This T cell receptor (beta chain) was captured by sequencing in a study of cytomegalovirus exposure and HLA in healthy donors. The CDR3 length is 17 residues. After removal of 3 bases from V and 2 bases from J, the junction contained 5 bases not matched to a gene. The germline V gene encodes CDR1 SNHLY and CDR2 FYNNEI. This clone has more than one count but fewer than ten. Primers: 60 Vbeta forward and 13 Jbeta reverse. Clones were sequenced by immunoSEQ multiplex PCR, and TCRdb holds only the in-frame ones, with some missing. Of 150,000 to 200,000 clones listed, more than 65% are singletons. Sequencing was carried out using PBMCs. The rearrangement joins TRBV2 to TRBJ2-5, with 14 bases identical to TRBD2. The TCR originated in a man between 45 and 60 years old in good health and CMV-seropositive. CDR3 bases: TGTGCCAGCAGTGAGGGCAGACTAGCGGGGGGGCAAGAGACCCAGTACTTC. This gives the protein CASSEGRLAGGQETQYF.